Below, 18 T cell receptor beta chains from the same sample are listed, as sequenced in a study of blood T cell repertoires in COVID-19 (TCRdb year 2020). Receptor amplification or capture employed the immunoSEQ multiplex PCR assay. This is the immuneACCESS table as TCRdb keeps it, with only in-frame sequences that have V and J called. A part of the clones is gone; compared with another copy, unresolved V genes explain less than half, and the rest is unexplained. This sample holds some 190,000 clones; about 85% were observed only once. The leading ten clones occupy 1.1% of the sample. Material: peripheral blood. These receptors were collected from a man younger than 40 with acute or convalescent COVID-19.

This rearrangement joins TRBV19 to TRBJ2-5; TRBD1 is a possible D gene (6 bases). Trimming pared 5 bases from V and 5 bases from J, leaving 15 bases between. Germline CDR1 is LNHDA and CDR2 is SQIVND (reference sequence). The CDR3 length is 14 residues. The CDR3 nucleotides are TGTGCCAGTAGTGGGTGGCAGGGGAGCGAGACCCAGTACTTC. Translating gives CASSGWQGSETQYF. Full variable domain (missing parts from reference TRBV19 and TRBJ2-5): DGGITQSPKYLFRKEGQNVTLSCEQNLNHDAMYWYRQDPGQGLRLIYYSQIVNDFQKGDIAEGYSVSREKKESFPLTVTSAQKNPTAFYLCASSGWQGSETQYFGPGTRLLVL.

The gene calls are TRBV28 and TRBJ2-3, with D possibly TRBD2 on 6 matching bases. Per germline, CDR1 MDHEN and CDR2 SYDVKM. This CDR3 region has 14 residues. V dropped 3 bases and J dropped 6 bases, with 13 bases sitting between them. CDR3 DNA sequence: TGTGCCAGCAGTTTGGGGGGAGTCCCCGATACGCAGTATTTT. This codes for CASSLGGVPDTQYF.

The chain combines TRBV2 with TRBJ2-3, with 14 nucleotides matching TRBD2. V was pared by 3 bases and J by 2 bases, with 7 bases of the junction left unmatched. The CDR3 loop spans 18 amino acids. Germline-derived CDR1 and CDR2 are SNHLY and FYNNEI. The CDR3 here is CASSEYRLAGGPTDTQYF. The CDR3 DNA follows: TGTGCCAGCAGTGAGTACCGACTAGCGGGGGGGCCCACAGATACGCAGTATTTT.

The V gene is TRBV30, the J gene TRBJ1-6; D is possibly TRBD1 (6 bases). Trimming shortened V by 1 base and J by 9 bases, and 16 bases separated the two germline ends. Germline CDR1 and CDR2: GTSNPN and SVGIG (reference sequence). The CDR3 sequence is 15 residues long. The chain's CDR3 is CAWSARQVRSSPLHF. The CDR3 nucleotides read TGTGCCTGGAGTGCTCGACAGGTCCGGAGTTCACCCCTCCACTTT.

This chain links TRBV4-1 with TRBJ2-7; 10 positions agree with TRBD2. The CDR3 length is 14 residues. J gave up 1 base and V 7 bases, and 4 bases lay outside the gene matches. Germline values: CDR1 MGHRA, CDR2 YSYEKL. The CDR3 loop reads CASKTSGNSYEQYF. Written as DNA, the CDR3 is TGCGCCAGCAAAACTAGCGGGAATTCCTACGAGCAGTACTTC.

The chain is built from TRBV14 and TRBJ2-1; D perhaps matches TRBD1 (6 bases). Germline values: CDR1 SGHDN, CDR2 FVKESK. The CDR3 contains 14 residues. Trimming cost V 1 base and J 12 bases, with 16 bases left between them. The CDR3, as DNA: TGTGCCAGCAGCCAAGTCTTCGGGGAAGGGGGGCAGTTCTTC. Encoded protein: CASSQVFGEGGQFF.

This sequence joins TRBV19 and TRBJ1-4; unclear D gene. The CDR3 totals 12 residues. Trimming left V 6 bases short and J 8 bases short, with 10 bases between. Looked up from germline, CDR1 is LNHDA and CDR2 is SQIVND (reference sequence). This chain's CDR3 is CASSGRGEKLFF. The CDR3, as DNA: TGTGCCAGTAGCGGCAGAGGGGAAAAACTGTTTTTT. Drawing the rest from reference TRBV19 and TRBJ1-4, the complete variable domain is DGGITQSPKYLFRKEGQNVTLSCEQNLNHDAMYWYRQDPGQGLRLIYYSQIVNDFQKGDIAEGYSVSREKKESFPLTVTSAQKNPTAFYLCASSGRGEKLFFGSGTQLSVL.

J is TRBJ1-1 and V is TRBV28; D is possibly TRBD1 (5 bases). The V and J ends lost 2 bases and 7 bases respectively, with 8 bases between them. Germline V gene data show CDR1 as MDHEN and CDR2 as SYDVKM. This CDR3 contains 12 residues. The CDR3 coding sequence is TGTGCCAGCAGTTTAACGACAGATGAAGCTTTCTTT. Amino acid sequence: CASSLTTDEAFF.

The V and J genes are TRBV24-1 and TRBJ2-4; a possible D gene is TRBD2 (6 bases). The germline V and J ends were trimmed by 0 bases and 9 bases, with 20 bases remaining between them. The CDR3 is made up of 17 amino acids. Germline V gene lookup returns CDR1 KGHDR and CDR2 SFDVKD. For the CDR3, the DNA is TGTGCCACCAGTGATTTGCAGTGGGGGGAGTGGATGGGCATTCAGTACTTC. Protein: CATSDLQWGEWMGIQYF.

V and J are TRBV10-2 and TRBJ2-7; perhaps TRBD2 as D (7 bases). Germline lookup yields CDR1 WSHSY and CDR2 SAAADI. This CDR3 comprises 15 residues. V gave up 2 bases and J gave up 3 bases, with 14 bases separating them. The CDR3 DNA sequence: TGCGCCAGCAGTGAGCCCCCGGGGGGCCGCTACGAGCAGTACTTC. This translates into CASSEPPGGRYEQYF.

This CDR3 reads CSASFPGGHGYTF. The CDR3 DNA follows: TGCAGTGCTAGTTTTCCGGGGGGACATGGCTACACCTTC. The chain has TRBV20-1 and TRBJ1-2, with a weak D call TRBD1 (5 bases). Germline V lookup: CDR1 DFQATT, CDR2 SNEGSKA (reference sequence). The CDR3 runs 13 residues. V lost 3 bases and J 6 bases, leaving 14 bases between the germline ends.

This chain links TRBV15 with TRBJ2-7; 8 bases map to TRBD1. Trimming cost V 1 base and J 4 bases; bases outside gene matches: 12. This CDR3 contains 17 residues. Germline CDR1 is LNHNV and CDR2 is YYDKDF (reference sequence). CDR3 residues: CATSRAPTGALRYEQYF. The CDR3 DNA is TGTGCCACCAGCAGAGCCCCGACAGGGGCGCTGAGGTACGAGCAGTACTTC.

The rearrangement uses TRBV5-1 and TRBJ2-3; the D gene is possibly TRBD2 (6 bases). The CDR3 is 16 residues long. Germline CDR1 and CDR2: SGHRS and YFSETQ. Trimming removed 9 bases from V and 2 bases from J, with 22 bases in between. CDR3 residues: CATSGARGELTDTQYF. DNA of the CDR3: TGCGCCACCTCGGGAGCCCGAGGAGAACTCACAGATACGCAGTATTTT.

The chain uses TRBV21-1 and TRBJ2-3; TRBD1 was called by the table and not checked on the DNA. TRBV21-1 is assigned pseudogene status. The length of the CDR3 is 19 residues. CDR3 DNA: TGTGCCAGCAGCAAAAAGGGGGCGGAGGCGGGATCTAGCACAGATACGCAGTATTTT. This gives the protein CASSKKGAEAGSSTDTQYF.

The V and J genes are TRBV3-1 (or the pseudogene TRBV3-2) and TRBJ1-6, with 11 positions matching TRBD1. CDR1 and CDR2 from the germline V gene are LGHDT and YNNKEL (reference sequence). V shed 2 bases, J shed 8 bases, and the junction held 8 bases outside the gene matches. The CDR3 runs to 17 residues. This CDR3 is CASSQRTGGKFDSPLHF. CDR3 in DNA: TGTGCCAGCAGCCAACGGACAGGGGGCAAGTTTGATTCACCCCTCCACTTT.

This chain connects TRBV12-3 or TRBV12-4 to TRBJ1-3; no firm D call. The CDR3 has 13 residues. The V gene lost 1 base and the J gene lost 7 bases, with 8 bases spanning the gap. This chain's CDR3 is CASSLGLSNTIYF. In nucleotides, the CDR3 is TGTGCCAGCAGTTTAGGACTGTCTAACACCATATATTTT.

CDR3 DNA: TGTGCCAGCAGGTCAGGACTCAATCAGCCCCAGCATTTT. Its translation: CASRSGLNQPQHF. The genes are TRBV28 and TRBJ1-5, with no clear D. Per the germline V gene, CDR1 is MDHEN and CDR2 is SYDVKM. V lost 6 bases, J lost 3 bases, and 9 bases lay in between. This CDR3 spans 13 amino acids.

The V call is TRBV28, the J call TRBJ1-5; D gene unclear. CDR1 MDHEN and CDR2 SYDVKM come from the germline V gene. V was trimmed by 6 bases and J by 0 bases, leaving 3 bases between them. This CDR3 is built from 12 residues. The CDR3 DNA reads TGTGCCAGCAGCTATAGCAATCAGCCCCAGCATTTT. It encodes CASSYSNQPQHF.